This T cell receptor beta chain was found in a study of blood T cell repertoires in COVID-19. Produced via immunoSEQ multiplex PCR; TCRdb's table is partial and in-frame only. Altogether fewer than 200,000 clones are present, roughly 84% being singletons, with the ten largest covering around 1%. The CDR3 has 18 amino acids. With 1 base clipped from V and 0 bases from J, the junction kept 9 bases outside the gene matches. Germline CDR1 SGHTS, CDR2 YDEGEE. This TCR came from a man aged 35 to 55 with acute or convalescent COVID-19. The chain is built from TRBV5-8 and TRBJ1-1, with 10 positions matching TRBD1. Sequencing used peripheral blood. In nucleotides, the CDR3 is TGTGCCAGCAGCTTGTATATAGGGACAGGGGACATGAACACTGAAGCTTTCTTT. Protein sequence: CASSLYIGTGDMNTEAFF.